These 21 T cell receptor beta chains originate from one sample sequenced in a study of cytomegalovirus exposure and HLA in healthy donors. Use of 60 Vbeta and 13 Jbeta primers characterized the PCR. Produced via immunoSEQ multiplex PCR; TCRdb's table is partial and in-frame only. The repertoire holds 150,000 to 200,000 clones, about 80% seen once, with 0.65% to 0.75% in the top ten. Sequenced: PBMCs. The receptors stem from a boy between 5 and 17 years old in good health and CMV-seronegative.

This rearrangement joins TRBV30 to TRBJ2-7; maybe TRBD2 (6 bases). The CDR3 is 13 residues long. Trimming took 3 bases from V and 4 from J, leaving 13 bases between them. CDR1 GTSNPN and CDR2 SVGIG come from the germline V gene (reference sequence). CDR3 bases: TGTGCCTGGAGCGATGACCGGGGGTACGAGCAGTACTTC. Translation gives CAWSDDRGYEQYF.

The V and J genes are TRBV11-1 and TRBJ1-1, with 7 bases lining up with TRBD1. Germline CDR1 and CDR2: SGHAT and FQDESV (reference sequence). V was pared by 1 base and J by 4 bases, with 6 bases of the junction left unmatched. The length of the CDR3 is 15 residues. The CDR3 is CASSLVDPGGTEAFF. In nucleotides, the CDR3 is TGTGCCAGCAGCTTAGTGGACCCAGGGGGCACTGAAGCTTTCTTT.

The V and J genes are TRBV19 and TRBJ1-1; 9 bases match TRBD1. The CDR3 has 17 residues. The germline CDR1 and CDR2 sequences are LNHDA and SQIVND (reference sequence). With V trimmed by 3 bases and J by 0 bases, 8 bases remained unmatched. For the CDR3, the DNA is TGTGCCAGTAGTATTGGGGGACAGGGACTAATGAACACTGAAGCTTTCTTT. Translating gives CASSIGGQGLMNTEAFF.

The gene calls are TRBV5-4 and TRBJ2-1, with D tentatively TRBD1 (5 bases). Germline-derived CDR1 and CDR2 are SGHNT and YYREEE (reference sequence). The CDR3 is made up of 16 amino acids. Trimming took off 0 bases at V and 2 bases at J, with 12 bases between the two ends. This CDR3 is CASSLGRDSTYNEQFF. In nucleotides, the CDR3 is TGTGCCAGCAGCTTGGGTCGCGACAGCACCTACAATGAGCAGTTCTTC.

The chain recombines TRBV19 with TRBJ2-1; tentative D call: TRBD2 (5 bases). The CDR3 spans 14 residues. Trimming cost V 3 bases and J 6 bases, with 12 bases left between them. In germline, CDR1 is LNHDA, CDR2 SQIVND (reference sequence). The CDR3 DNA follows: TGTGCCAGTAGTATGGATCTAGAGGGCAATGAGCAGTTCTTC. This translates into CASSMDLEGNEQFF.

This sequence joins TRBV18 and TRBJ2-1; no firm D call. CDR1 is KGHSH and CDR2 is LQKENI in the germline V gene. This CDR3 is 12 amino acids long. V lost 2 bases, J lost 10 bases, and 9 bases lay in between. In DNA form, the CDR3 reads TGTGCCAGCTCACCATTAAGCATGGAGCAGTTCTTC. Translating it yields CASSPLSMEQFF.

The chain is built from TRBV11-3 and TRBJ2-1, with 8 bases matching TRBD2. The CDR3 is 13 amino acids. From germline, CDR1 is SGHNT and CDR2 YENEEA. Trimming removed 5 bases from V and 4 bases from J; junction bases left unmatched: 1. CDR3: CASSREGYNEQFF. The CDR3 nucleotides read TGTGCCAGCAGCCGGGAGGGATACAATGAGCAGTTCTTC.

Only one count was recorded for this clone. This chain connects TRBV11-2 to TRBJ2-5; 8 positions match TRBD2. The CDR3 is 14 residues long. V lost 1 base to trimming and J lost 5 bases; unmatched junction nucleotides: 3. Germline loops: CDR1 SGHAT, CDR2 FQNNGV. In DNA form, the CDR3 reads TGTGCCAGCAGCTTAGCATTAGCGGGGGAGACCCAGTACTTC. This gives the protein CASSLALAGETQYF.

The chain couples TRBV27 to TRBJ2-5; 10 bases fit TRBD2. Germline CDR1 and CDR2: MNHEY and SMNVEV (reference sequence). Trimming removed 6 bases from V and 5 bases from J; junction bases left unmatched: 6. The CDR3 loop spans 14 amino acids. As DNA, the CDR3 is TGTGCCAGCAGCCCGGGGGGACTAGCGGAGACCCAGTACTTC. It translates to CASSPGGLAETQYF.

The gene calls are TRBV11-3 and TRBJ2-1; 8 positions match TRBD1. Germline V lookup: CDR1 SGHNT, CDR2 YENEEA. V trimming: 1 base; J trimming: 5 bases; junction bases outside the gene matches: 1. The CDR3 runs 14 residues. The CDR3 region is CASSLGQGNNEQFF. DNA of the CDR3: TGTGCCAGCAGCTTAGGACAGGGGAACAATGAGCAGTTCTTC.

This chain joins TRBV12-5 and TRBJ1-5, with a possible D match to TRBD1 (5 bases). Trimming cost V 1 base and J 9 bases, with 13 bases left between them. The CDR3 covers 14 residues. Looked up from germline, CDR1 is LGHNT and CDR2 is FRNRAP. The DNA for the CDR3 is TGTGCTAGTGGTTTGGGACAGTCGAGGTGGCCCCAGCATTTT. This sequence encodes CASGLGQSRWPQHF.

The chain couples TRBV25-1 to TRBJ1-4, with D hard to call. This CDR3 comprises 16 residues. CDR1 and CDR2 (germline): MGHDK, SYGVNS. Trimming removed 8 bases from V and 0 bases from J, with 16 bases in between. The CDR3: CASRSREDATNEKLFF. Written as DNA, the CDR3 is TGTGCCAGCCGTTCACGGGAAGATGCAACTAATGAAAAACTGTTTTTT. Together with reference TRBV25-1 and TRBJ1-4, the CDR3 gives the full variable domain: EADIYQTPRYLVIGTGKKITLECSQTMGHDKMYWYQQDPGMELHLIHYSYGVNSTEKGDLSSESTVSRIRTEHFPLTLESARPSHTSQYLCASRSREDATNEKLFFGSGTQLSVL.

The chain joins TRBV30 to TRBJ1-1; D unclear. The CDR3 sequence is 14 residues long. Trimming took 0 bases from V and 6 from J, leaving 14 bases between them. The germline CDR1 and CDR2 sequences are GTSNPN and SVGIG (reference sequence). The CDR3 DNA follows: TGTGCCTGGAGTGTAGGCAGACTAAACGCTGAAGCTTTCTTT. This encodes CAWSVGRLNAEAFF.

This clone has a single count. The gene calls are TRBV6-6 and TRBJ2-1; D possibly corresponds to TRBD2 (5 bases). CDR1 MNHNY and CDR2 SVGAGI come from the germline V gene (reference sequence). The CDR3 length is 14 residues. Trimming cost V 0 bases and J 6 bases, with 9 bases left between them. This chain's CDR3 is CASSYSDGVNEQFF. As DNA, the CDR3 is TGTGCCAGCAGTTACTCGGACGGGGTCAATGAGCAGTTCTTC.

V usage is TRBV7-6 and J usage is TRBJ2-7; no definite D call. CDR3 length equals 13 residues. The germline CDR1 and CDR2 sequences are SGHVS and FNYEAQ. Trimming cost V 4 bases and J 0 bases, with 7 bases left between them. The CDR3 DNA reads TGTGCCAGCAGCTCAGGAAGCTCCTACGAGCAGTACTTC. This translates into CASSSGSSYEQYF. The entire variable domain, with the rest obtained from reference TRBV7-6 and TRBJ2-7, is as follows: GAGVSQSPRYKVTKRGQDVALRCDPISGHVSLYWYRQALGQGPEFLTYFNYEAQQDKSGLPNDRFSAERPEGSISTLTIQRTEQRDSAMYRCASSSGSSYEQYFGPGTRLTVT.

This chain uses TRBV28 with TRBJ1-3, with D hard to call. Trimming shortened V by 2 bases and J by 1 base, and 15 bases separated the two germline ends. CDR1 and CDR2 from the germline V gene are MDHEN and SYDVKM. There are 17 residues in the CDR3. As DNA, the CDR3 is TGTGCCAGCAGTTTAAGTGGAGGCAGGTATTCTGGAAACACCATATATTTT. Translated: CASSLSGGRYSGNTIYF.

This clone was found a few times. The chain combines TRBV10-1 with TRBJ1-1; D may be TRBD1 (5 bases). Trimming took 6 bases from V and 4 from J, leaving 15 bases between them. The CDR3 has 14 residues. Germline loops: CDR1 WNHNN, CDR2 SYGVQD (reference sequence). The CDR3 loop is CASSHSIGGTEAFF. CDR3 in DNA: TGCGCCAGCAGCCATTCGATCGGGGGCACTGAAGCTTTCTTT.

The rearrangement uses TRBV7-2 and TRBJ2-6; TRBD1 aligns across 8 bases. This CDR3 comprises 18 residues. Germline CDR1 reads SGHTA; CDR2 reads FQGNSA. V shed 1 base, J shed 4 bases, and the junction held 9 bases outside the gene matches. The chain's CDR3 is CASSLGRGLQGGANVLTF. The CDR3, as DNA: TGTGCCAGCAGCTTAGGCAGGGGGCTTCAGGGAGGGGCCAACGTCCTGACTTTC. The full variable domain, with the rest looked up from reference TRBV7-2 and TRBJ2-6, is GAGVSQSPSNKVTEKGKDVELRCDPISGHTALYWYRQSLGQGLEFLIYFQGNSAPDKSGLPSDRFSAERTGGSVSTLTIQRTQQEDSAVYLCASSLGRGLQGGANVLTFGAGSRLTVL.

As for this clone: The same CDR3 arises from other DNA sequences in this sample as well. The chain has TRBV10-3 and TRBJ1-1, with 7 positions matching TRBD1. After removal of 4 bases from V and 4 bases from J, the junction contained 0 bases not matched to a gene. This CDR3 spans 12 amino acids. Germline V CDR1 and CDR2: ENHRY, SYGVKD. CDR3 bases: TGTGCCATCAGTGCAGGGGGCACTGAAGCTTTCTTT. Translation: CAISAGGTEAFF.

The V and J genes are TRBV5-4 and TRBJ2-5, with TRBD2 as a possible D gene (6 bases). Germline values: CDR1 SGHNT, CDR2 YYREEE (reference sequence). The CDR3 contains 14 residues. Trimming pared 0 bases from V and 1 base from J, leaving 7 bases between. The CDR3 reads CASSLGGTQETQYF. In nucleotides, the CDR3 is TGTGCCAGCAGCTTGGGCGGGACCCAAGAGACCCAGTACTTC.

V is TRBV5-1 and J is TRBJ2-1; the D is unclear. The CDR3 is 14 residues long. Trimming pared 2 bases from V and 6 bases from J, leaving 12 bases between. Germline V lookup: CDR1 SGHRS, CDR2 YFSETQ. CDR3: CASSLGTAANEQFF. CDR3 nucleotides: TGCGCCAGCAGCTTAGGAACAGCCGCCAATGAGCAGTTCTTC.